These 29 T cell receptor beta chains originate from one sample sequenced in a study of CD8 T cells in Susac syndrome. Random hexamers served to reverse transcribe roughly 0.45 to 1 ug RNA. TCRdb called the immunoSEQ multiplex PCR reads again in MiXCR, with one record for every CDR3 protein. Of 100,000 to 150,000 distinct CDR3 sequences in the sample, around 85% were seen once. Source material: CD8+ T cells from PBMCs. Every receptor here comes from a human donor with multiple sclerosis.

Here the CDR3 reads CAWTLTEGYTF. The CDR3 region has the DNA TGTGCCTGGACCCTGACAGAGGGCTACACCTTC. The chain is built from TRBV30 and TRBJ1-2, with D maybe TRBD1 (5 bases). V was clipped by 4 bases and J by 8 bases, with 11 bases between them. Germline values: CDR1 GTSNPN, CDR2 SVGIG (reference sequence). This CDR3 spans 11 amino acids.

The chain is built from TRBV6-5 and TRBJ1-4; D ambiguous. The V and J ends lost 0 bases and 14 bases respectively, with 13 bases between them. The V gene's germline CDR1 is MNHEY and CDR2 SVGAGI. This CDR3 has 13 residues. This CDR3 reads CASSYSGPAWLFF. DNA of the CDR3: TGTGCCAGCAGTTACTCGGGCCCGGCTTGGCTGTTTTTT.

The V and J genes are TRBV29-1 and TRBJ1-5; D might be TRBD1 (6 bases). Germline V gene sequence: CDR1 SQVTM, CDR2 ANQGSEA. The CDR3 totals 15 residues. V was shortened by 5 bases and J by 0 bases, with 14 bases between the two germline ends. Here the CDR3 DNA reads TGCAGCGTTAGTACAGGGCTTCTTAGCAATCAGCCCCAGCATTTT. It translates to CSVSTGLLSNQPQHF.

V gene TRBV7-9 combines with J gene TRBJ1-1, with a possible D match to TRBD1 (6 bases). V lost 7 bases, J lost 5 bases, and 20 bases lay in between. Germline assignment: CDR1 SEHNR and CDR2 FQNEAQ (reference sequence). The CDR3 is made up of 15 amino acids. CDR3 residues: CASTTGIGGWTEAFF. The CDR3 region has the DNA TGTGCCAGCACCACCGGGATCGGGGGCTGGACTGAAGCTTTCTTT.

This clonotype has just one count. V is TRBV7-2 and J is TRBJ1-1; TRBD1 might be the D (6 bases). V lost 5 bases and J 5 bases, leaving 18 bases between the germline ends. CDR1 SGHTA and CDR2 FQGNSA come from the germline V gene. The CDR3 covers 15 residues. CDR3 loop: CASSPDSIWGTEAFF. The CDR3 DNA is TGTGCCAGCAGCCCGGACAGCATCTGGGGTACTGAAGCTTTCTTT.

This clonotype has a handful of counts. This sequence joins TRBV6-5 and TRBJ1-1; a possible D gene is TRBD1 (5 bases). CDR3 length: 14 amino acids. V lost 2 bases, J lost 3 bases, and 10 bases lay in between. Germline V CDR1 and CDR2: MNHEY, SVGAGI. This CDR3 reads CASSYRGGYTEAFF. CDR3 bases: TGTGCCAGCAGTTACCGGGGGGGGTACACTGAAGCTTTCTTT.

The V call is TRBV24-1, the J call TRBJ2-5; D may be TRBD1 or TRBD2 (5 bases each). This CDR3 has 14 amino acids. Germline V gene data show CDR1 as KGHDR and CDR2 as SFDVKD. Trimming took off 3 bases at V and 4 bases at J, with 11 bases between the two ends. Here the CDR3 DNA reads TGTGCCACCAGTGATGGGTCAGGGAGAGAGACCCAGTACTTC. It codes for CATSDGSGRETQYF.

J is TRBJ1-4 and V is TRBV27; TRBD1 matches at 7 bases. The CDR3 spans 14 residues. Germline CDR1 is MNHEY and CDR2 is SMNVEV (reference sequence). V lost 5 bases, J lost 8 bases, and 8 bases stayed unmatched. The CDR3 sequence is CASSNTGASEKLFF. The DNA for the CDR3 is TGTGCCAGCAGTAACACAGGGGCATCCGAAAAACTGTTTTTT.

CDR3 nucleotides: TGTGCCAGCAGCCCCCCGGGACAGTATGGCTACACCTTC. Translation gives CASSPPGQYGYTF. V gene TRBV7-2 combines with J gene TRBJ1-2, with TRBD1 matching 7 bases. The CDR3 has 13 amino acids. V trimming: 5 bases; J trimming: 5 bases; junction bases outside the gene matches: 5. Germline-derived CDR1 and CDR2 are SGHTA and FQGNSA.

This clonotype was detected only a few times. The chain recombines TRBV30 with TRBJ1-1; D might be TRBD1 (6 bases). CDR1 GTSNPN and CDR2 SVGIG come from the germline V gene (reference sequence). The V end was cut by 0 bases, the J end by 4 bases, with 9 bases between. This CDR3 has 13 amino acids. CDR3 residues: CAWSVGRGTEAFF. The CDR3 DNA is TGTGCCTGGAGTGTGGGCAGGGGCACTGAAGCTTTCTTT.

The chain employs TRBV19 and TRBJ2-1; 11 nucleotides align to TRBD1. This CDR3 region has 16 residues. V gave up 5 bases and J gave up 6 bases; unmatched junction bases: 9. The germline gives CDR1 LNHDA, CDR2 SQIVND (reference sequence). This CDR3 reads CASSFGQGAWSNEQFF. The CDR3 DNA reads TGTGCCAGTAGTTTCGGACAGGGGGCTTGGAGCAATGAGCAGTTCTTC.

The J gene is TRBJ1-6, the V gene TRBV7-9, with 9 bases that match TRBD1. The germline gives CDR1 SEHNR, CDR2 FQNEAQ (reference sequence). This CDR3 has 15 amino acids. V lost 5 bases to trimming and J lost 10 bases; unmatched junction nucleotides: 9. The chain's CDR3 is CASSGTGQGGSPLHF. CDR3 bases: TGTGCCAGCAGCGGGACGGGACAGGGCGGATCACCCCTCCACTTT.

The rearrangement links TRBV30 to TRBJ2-7; D is unresolved. Trimming pared 5 bases from V and 5 bases from J, leaving 13 bases between. This CDR3 is built from 12 residues. Germline V lookup: CDR1 GTSNPN, CDR2 SVGIG (reference sequence). The CDR3 DNA follows: TGTGCCTGGGGCCTGGGAACCAACGAGCAGTACTTC. As protein: CAWGLGTNEQYF.

The rearrangement joins TRBV7-8 to TRBJ2-7, with a weak D call TRBD2 (7 bases). The V end was cut by 1 base, the J end by 6 bases, with 22 bases between. Germline V gives CDR1 SGHVS, CDR2 FQNEAQ. The CDR3 covers 17 residues. CDR3 DNA: TGTGCCAGCAGCTTAGTGCCGGCGGGGGCGGGTACATCCGAGCAGTACTTC. Its protein product is CASSLVPAGAGTSEQYF.

The chain carries TRBV5-5 and TRBJ2-6; D is unresolved. Germline V gene data show CDR1 as SGHKS and CDR2 as YYEKEE (reference sequence). The CDR3 contains 15 residues. V dropped 0 bases and J dropped 1 base, with 5 bases sitting between them. DNA for the CDR3: TGTGCCAGCAGCTTGGTTAGGTCTGGGGCCAACGTCCTGACTTTC. Protein sequence: CASSLVRSGANVLTF.

This sequence joins TRBV11-2 and TRBJ2-1, with D possibly TRBD2 on 5 matching bases. Germline CDR1 is SGHAT and CDR2 is FQNNGV. Trimming took off 5 bases at V and 9 bases at J, with 17 bases between the two ends. This CDR3 has 14 amino acids. The CDR3 loop reads CASSLEGRSGEQFF. The CDR3 bases are TGTGCCAGCAGCCTCGAGGGTCGGTCAGGTGAGCAGTTCTTC. The variable domain in full, completed from reference TRBV11-2 and TRBJ2-1, reads EAGVAQSPRYKIIEKRQSVAFWCNPISGHATLYWYQQILGQGPKLLIQFQNNGVVDDSQLPKDRFSAERLKGVDSTLKIQPAKLEDSAVYLCASSLEGRSGEQFFGPGTRLTVL.

This clonotype was counted only a few times. The J gene is TRBJ1-5, the V gene TRBV5-1; possibly TRBD1 for D (6 bases). CDR1 and CDR2 (germline): SGHRS, YFSETQ. V shed 0 bases and J shed 4 bases, with 8 bases lying between them. The CDR3 totals 14 residues. The CDR3 sequence: CASSLEGGNQPQHF. CDR3 nucleotide sequence: TGCGCCAGCAGCTTGGAAGGGGGAAATCAGCCCCAGCATTTT. Using reference TRBV5-1 and TRBJ1-5 for the parts outside the CDR3, the full variable domain is KAGVTQTPRYLIKTRGQQVTLSCSPISGHRSVSWYQQTPGQGLQFLFEYFSETQRNKGNFPGRFSGRQFSNSRSEMNVSTLELGDSALYLCASSLEGGNQPQHFGDGTRLSIL.

Only a few counts were recorded for this clonotype. The chain couples TRBV5-6 to TRBJ2-7; D not resolved. The CDR3 sequence is 14 residues long. Germline V gene lookup returns CDR1 SGHDT and CDR2 YYEEEE. CDR3 sequence (DNA): TGCGCCAGCAGTTCCCCGGACGTCTCCTACGAGCAGTACGTC. This translates into CASSSPDVSYEQYV.

The J gene is TRBJ2-2, the V gene TRBV9, with no clear D. The CDR3 totals 15 residues. The V and J ends lost 4 bases and 0 bases respectively, with 10 bases between them. The V gene's germline CDR1 is SGDLS and CDR2 YYNGEE. CDR3 amino acids: CASSFGPANTGELFF. In DNA form, the CDR3 reads TGTGCCAGCAGCTTCGGGCCCGCGAACACCGGGGAGCTGTTTTTT.

V gene TRBV6-5 combines with J gene TRBJ2-5, with D perhaps given as TRBD1 or TRBD2 (6 bases each). Germline values: CDR1 MNHEY, CDR2 SVGAGI. V gave up 4 bases and J gave up 3 bases, with 18 bases separating them. This CDR3 is built from 16 residues. CDR3 nucleotides: TGTGCCAGCAGTTTCAGTTCGGGGGCGGGTGAAGAGACCCAGTACTTC. Translating it yields CASSFSSGAGEETQYF.

The chain recombines TRBV13 with TRBJ2-1; D gene unclear. The CDR3 sequence is 13 residues long. From germline, CDR1 is PRHDT and CDR2 FYEKMQ (reference sequence). Deletions cut 1 base from V and 6 bases from J, with 7 bases between. CDR3 DNA: TGTGCCAGCAGCTTAGAAGCTAGCAATGAGCAGTTCTTC. This sequence encodes CASSLEASNEQFF.

This clonotype was picked up one time. The CDR3 DNA reads as TGTGCCAGCAGCCCCGGAGATGGGAGGGCGCAGTATTTT. This codes for CASSPGDGRAQYF. The chain joins TRBV5-6 to TRBJ2-3; 7 nucleotides align to TRBD2. V trimming: 4 bases; J trimming: 10 bases; junction bases outside the gene matches: 9. CDR1 and CDR2 (germline): SGHDT, YYEEEE. This CDR3 spans 13 amino acids.

This clonotype was detected a few times. The chain joins TRBV4-1 to TRBJ2-7, with D perhaps assigned TRBD1 or TRBD2 (5 bases each). The CDR3 covers 15 residues. Germline CDR1 reads MGHRA; CDR2 reads YSYEKL. Trimming left V 4 bases short and J 3 bases short, with 16 bases between. CDR3 DNA: TGCGCCAGCAGCCCCGGAAGCGGCAGGGACTACGAGCAGTACTTC. Protein sequence: CASSPGSGRDYEQYF.

This chain links TRBV20-1 with TRBJ1-5; D not resolved. V lost 3 bases, J lost 2 bases, and 17 bases lay in between. CDR1 is DFQATT and CDR2 is SNEGSKA in the germline V gene (reference sequence). The CDR3 spans 16 residues. The CDR3: CSASLGRSGGNQPQHF. The DNA for the CDR3 is TGCAGTGCTAGTCTCGGACGGTCCGGGGGCAATCAGCCCCAGCATTTT.

V gene TRBV9 combines with J gene TRBJ1-2; no clear D gene. This CDR3 has 14 residues. Germline V gives CDR1 SGDLS, CDR2 YYNGEE. Trimming stripped 6 bases from V and 10 bases from J, with 22 bases between. The CDR3 is CASTQGYGPNDYTF. The CDR3 DNA reads TGTGCCAGCACCCAAGGGTATGGGCCCAATGACTACACCTTC. The full variable domain, in which reference TRBV9 and TRBJ1-2 provide the parts outside the CDR3, is DSGVTQTPKHLITATGQRVTLRCSPRSGDLSVYWYQQSLDQGLQFLIQYYNGEERAKGNILERFSAQQFPDLHSELNLSSLELGDSALYFCASTQGYGPNDYTFGSGTRLTVV.

The chain couples TRBV5-6 to TRBJ1-5, with TRBD1 as a possible D gene (5 bases). Germline CDR1 is SGHDT and CDR2 is YYEEEE. Between the trimmed V and J ends, which lost 0 bases and 6 bases, there was a span of 19 bases. CDR3 length: 17 amino acids. CDR3 in amino acids: CASSLGVGPPASQPQHF. DNA of the CDR3: TGTGCCAGCAGCTTGGGAGTGGGGCCGCCCGCAAGTCAGCCCCAGCATTTT. Full variable domain (outside the CDR3, taken from reference TRBV5-6 and TRBJ1-5): DAGVTQSPTHLIKTRGQQVTLRCSPKSGHDTVSWYQQALGQGPQFIFQYYEEEERQRGNFPDRFSGHQFPNYSSELNVNALLLGDSALYLCASSLGVGPPASQPQHFGDGTRLSIL.

V gene TRBV20-1 combines with J gene TRBJ1-4; 10 nucleotides match TRBD1. V lost 7 bases and J lost 6; bases outside the gene matches: 17. This CDR3 comprises 17 residues. CDR1 DFQATT and CDR2 SNEGSKA come from the germline V gene (reference sequence). For the CDR3, the DNA is TGCAGTGTTGAATCCGGGACAGGGGACGACCTGTATGAAAAACTGTTTTTT. Translating it yields CSVESGTGDDLYEKLFF.

J is TRBJ2-1 and V is TRBV2; 9 positions agree with TRBD1. CDR3 length equals 13 residues. CDR1 is SNHLY and CDR2 is FYNNEI in the germline V gene. The trim removed 8 bases at V and 5 bases at J, leaving 4 bases unmatched. The CDR3 region is CASSGTGNNEQFF. As DNA, the CDR3 is TGTGCCAGCTCCGGGACAGGGAACAATGAGCAGTTCTTC.

The chain has TRBV4-2 and TRBJ2-3, with 8 bases lining up with TRBD2. The CDR3 contains 14 residues. Germline V lookup: CDR1 LGHNA, CDR2 YNFKEQ. V gave up 8 bases and J gave up 2 bases; unmatched junction bases: 6. CDR3 sequence reads: CASGAGEHTDTQYF. The DNA for the CDR3 is TGTGCCAGCGGAGCGGGGGAGCACACAGATACGCAGTATTTT.